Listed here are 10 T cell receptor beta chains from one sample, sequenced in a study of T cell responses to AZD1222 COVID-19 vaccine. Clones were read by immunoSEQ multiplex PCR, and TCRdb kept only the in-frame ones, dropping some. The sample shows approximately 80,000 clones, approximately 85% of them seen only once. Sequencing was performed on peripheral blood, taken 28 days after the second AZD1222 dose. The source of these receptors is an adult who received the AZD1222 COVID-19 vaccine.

CDR3 sequence (DNA): TGTGCCAGCAGGCAACACGGCACTGAAGCTTTCTTT. Translated: CASRQHGTEAFF. V and J are TRBV12-3 or TRBV12-4 and TRBJ1-1; D not resolved. The CDR3 runs 12 residues. V gave up 6 bases and J gave up 4 bases, with 9 bases separating them.

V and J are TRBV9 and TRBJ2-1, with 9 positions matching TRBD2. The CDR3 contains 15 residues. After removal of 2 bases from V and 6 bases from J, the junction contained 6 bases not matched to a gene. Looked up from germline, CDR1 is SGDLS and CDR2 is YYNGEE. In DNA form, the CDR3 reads TGTGCCAGCAGCGTTACTAGCGGGCTCTCCAATGAGCAGTTCTTC. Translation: CASSVTSGLSNEQFF. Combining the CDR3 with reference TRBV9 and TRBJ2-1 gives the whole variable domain DSGVTQTPKHLITATGQRVTLRCSPRSGDLSVYWYQQSLDQGLQFLIQYYNGEERAKGNILERFSAQQFPDLHSELNLSSLELGDSALYFCASSVTSGLSNEQFFGPGTRLTVL.

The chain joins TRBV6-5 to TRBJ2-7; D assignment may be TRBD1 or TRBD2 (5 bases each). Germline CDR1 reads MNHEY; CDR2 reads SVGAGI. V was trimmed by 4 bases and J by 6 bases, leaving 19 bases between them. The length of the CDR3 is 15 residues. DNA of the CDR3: TGTGCCAGCAGTTCCTCCGGGGCGGTCGTAGGCGAGCAGTACTTC. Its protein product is CASSSSGAVVGEQYF.

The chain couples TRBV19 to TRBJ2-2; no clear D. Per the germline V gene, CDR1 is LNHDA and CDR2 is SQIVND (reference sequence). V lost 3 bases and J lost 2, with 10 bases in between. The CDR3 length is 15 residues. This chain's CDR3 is CASSIYKANTGELFF. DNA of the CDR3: TGTGCCAGTAGTATCTACAAAGCCAACACCGGGGAGCTGTTTTTT.

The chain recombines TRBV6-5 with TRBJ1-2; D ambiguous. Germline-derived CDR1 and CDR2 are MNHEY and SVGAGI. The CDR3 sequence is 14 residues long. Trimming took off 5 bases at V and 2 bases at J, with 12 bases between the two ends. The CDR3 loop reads CASSRGHSNYGYTF. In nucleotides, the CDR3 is TGTGCCAGCAGTCGGGGTCATTCGAACTATGGCTACACCTTC.

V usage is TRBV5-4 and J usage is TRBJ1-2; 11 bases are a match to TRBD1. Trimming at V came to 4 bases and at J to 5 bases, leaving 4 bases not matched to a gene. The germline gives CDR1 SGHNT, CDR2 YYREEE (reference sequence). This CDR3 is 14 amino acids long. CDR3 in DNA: TGTGCCAGCAGCCCAGGACAGGGGGCGTATGGCTACACCTTC. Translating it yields CASSPGQGAYGYTF.

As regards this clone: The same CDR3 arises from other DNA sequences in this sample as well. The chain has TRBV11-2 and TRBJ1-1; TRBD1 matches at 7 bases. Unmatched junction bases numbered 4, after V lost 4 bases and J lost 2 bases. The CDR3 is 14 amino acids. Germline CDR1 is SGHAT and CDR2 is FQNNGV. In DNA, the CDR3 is TGTGCCAGCAGCTCCGGGACAGTTAACACTGAAGCTTTCTTT. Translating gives CASSSGTVNTEAFF.

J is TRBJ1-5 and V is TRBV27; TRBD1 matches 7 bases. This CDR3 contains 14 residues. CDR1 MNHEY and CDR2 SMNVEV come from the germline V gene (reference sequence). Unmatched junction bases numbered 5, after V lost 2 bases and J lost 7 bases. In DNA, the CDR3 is TGTGCCAGCAGTTTACAGACAGGGAACCAGCCCCAGCATTTT. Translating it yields CASSLQTGNQPQHF.

CDR3 coding DNA: TGTGCCAGCAGTTTAGGGGGGCGGGAAAAACTGTTTTTT. Residues: CASSLGGREKLFF. V is TRBV12-3 or TRBV12-4 and J is TRBJ1-4; D perhaps matches TRBD1 (6 bases). Between the trimmed V and J ends, which lost 1 base and 8 bases, there was a span of 8 bases. The CDR3 covers 13 residues.

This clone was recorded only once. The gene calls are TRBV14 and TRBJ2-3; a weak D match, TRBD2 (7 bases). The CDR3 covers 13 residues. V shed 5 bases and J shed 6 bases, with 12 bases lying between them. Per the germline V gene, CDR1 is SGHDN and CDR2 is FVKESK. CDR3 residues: CASSTGGPDTQYF. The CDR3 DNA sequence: TGTGCCAGCAGCACCGGGGGGCCCGATACGCAGTATTTT.